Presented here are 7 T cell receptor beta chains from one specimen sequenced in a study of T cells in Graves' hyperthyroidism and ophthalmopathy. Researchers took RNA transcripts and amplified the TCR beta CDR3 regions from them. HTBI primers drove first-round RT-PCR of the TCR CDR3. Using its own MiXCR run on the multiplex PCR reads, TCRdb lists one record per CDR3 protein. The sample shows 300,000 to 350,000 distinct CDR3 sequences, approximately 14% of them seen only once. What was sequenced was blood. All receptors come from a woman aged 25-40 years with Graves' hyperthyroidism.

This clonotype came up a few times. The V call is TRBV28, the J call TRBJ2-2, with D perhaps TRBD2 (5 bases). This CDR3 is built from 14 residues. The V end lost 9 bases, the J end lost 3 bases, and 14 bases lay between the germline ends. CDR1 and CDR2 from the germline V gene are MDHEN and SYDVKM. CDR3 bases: TGTGCCAGTAGGCGGACTCGCTACACCGGGGAGCTGTTTTTT. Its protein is CASRRTRYTGELFF. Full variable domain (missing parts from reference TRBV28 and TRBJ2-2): DVKVTQSSRYLVKRTGEKVFLECVQDMDHENMFWYRQDPGLGLRLIYFSYDVKMKEKGDIPEGYSVSREKKERFSLILESASTNQTSMYLCASRRTRYTGELFFGEGSRLTVL.

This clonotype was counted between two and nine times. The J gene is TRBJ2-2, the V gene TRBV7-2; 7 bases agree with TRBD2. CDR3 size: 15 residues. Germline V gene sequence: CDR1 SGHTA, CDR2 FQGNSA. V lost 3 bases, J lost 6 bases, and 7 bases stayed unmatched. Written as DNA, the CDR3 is TGTGCCAGCAGCTTCCCTAAGGGAGGGCCCGGGGAGCTGTTTTTT. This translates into CASSFPKGGPGELFF.

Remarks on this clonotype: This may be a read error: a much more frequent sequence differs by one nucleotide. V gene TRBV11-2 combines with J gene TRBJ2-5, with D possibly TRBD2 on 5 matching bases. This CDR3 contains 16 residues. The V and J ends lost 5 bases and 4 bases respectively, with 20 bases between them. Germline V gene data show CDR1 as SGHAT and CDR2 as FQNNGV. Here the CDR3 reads CASSPNPGTVRETQYF. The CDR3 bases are TGTGCCAGCAGCCCGAATCCGGGAACGGTCAGAGAGACCCAGTACTTC.

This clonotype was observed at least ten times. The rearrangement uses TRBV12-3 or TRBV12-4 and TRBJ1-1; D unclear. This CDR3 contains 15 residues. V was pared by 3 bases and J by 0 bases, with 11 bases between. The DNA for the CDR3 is TGTGCCAGCAGTTTCGACGGGATGATGAACACTGAAGCTTTCTTT. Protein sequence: CASSFDGMMNTEAFF.

For the CDR3, the DNA is TGCGCCAGCAGGGCGGGTTTAGCGCCGGGAAACAATGAGCAGTTCTTC. Translating gives CASRAGLAPGNNEQFF. J is TRBJ2-1 and V is TRBV4-1; D is perhaps TRBD2 (5 bases). Trimming stripped 6 bases from V and 5 bases from J, with 20 bases between. Germline V gives CDR1 MGHRA, CDR2 YSYEKL. CDR3 length equals 16 residues.

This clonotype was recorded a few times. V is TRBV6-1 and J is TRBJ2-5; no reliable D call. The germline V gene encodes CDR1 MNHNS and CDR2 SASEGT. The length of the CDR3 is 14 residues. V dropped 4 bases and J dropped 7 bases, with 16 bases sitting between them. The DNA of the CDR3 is TGTGCCAGCAGTGTGCCAGACGGAAGTCGGACCCAGTACTTC. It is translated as CASSVPDGSRTQYF.

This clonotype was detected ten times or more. The CDR3 nucleotides read TGTGCCAGCAAGTTTTGGGGGGCCTCTGGGGCCAACGTCCTGACTTTC. It translates to CASKFWGASGANVLTF. The chain is built from TRBV6-1 and TRBJ2-6; D is tentatively TRBD1 or TRBD2 (6 bases each). The CDR3 extends over 16 amino acids. Germline CDR1 is MNHNS and CDR2 is SASEGT. Between the trimmed V and J ends, which lost 7 bases and 0 bases, there was a span of 13 bases.